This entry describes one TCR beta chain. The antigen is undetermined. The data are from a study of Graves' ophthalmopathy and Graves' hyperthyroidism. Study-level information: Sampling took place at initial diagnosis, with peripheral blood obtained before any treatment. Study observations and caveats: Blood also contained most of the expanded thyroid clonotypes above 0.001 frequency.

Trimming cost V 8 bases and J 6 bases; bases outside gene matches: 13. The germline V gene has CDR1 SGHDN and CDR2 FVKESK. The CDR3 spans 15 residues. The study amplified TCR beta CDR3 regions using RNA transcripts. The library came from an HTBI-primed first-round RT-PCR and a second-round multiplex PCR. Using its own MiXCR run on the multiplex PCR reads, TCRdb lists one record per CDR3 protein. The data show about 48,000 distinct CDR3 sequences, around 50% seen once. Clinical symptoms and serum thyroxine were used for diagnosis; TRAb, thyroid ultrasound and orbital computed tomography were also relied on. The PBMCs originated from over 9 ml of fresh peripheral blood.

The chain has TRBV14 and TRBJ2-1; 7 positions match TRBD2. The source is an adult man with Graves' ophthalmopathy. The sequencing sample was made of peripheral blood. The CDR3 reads CASVGPRLALNEQFF. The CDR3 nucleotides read TGTGCCAGCGTTGGGCCGCGACTAGCTCTCAATGAGCAGTTCTTC.